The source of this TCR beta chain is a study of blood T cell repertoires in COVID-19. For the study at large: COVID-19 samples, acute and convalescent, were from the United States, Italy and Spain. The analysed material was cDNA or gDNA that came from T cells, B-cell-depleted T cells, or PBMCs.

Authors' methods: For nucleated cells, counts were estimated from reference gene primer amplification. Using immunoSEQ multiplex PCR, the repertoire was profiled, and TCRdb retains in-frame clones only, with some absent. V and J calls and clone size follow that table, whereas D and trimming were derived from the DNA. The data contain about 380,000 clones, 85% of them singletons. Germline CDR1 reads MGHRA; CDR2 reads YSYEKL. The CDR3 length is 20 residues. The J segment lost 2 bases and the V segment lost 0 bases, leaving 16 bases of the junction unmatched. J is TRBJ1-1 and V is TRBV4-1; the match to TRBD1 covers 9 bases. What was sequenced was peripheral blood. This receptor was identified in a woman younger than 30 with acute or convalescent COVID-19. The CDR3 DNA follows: TGCGCCAGCAGCCAAGAAGGAGACAGGGGGATTTCTGGGGTAAACACTGAAGCTTTCTTT. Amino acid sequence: CASSQEGDRGISGVNTEAFF.